A selection of T cell receptor beta chains follows, all from one sample in a study of beta chain features in type 1 diabetes. Using immunoSEQ multiplex PCR, the repertoire was profiled, and TCRdb retains in-frame clones only, with some absent. Here the sample spans some 150,000 clones, nearly 50% being singletons. Sample: Tregs from blood. These TCRs come from a man between 18 and 35 years old in good health. CDR3s include the opening cysteine and the closing phenylalanine or tryptophan. D genes are given only for firm matches. The size field is filled for only some rows; it gives once, few, many or a size class.

>TRBV10-3|.|TRBJ2-1|.
CAISVRGGPYNEQFF
TGTGCCATCAGTGTAAGGGGGGGGCCCTACAATGAGCAGTTCTTC
>TRBV9|.|TRBJ2-7|TRBD2
CASSSSGSYEQYF
TGTGCCAGCAGCTCTAGCGGGAGCTACGAGCAGTACTTC
>TRBV28|.|TRBJ1-2|TRBD1
CAWGDRRKYGYTF
TGTGCCTGGGGGGACAGGAGAAAGTATGGCTACACCTTC
>TRBV18|.|TRBJ1-1|TRBD1
CASSPRQGAITEAFF
TGTGCCAGCTCACCGAGACAGGGGGCTATCACTGAAGCTTTCTTT
>TRBV18|.|TRBJ1-6|.
CASSPPLSNSPLHF
TGTGCCAGCTCACCCCCCCTCTCTAATTCACCCCTCCACTTT
>TRBV28|few|TRBJ1-5|.
CASSWIQGKQPQHF
TGTGCCAGCAGTTGGATCCAGGGTAAACAGCCCCAGCATTTT
>TRBV2|.|TRBJ2-1|.
CASTLDSGLKEQFF
TGTGCCAGCACCCTCGACTCCGGACTGAAGGAGCAGTTCTTC
>TRBV5-1|.|TRBJ1-6|TRBD1
CASSPQGAISPLHF
TGCGCCAGCAGTCCTCAGGGGGCCATTTCACCCCTCCACTTT
>TRBV5-1|few|TRBJ2-5|.
CASSLLQKETQYF
TGCGCCAGCAGCTTGCTACAGAAAGAGACCCAGTACTTC
>TRBV10-2|.|TRBJ2-5|TRBD1
CASRTGTGRETQYF
TGCGCCAGCAGGACCGGGACAGGGAGGGAGACCCAGTACTTC
>TRBV5-6|.|TRBJ1-1|.
CASRREAINTEAFF
TGTGCCAGCAGGAGGGAGGCTATTAACACTGAAGCTTTCTTT
>TRBV7-3|few|TRBJ2-2|.
CASSLQGELFF
TGTGCCAGCAGCTTACAGGGGGAGCTGTTTTTT
>TRBV7-3|.|TRBJ2-1|.
CASSFGQASYNEQFF
TGTGCCAGCAGCTTTGGGCAGGCCTCCTACAATGAGCAGTTCTTC
>TRBV9|.|TRBJ2-3|TRBD2
CASSGGGTDTQYF
TGTGCCAGCAGCGGGGGGGGGACAGATACGCAGTATTTT
>TRBV5-1|few|TRBJ2-1|TRBD2
CASSPLAGGPSNEQFF
TGCGCCAGCAGCCCTTTAGCGGGAGGGCCTTCCAATGAGCAGTTCTTC
>TRBV28|.|TRBJ1-2|.
CASSSRPTGGYTF
TGTGCCAGCAGTTCCCGACCCACGGGAGGCTACACCTTC
>TRBV2|.|TRBJ2-5|TRBD2
CASSEAPGLAGGPQETQYF
TGTGCCAGCAGTGAAGCGCCGGGACTAGCGGGGGGGCCGCAAGAGACCCAGTACTTC
>TRBV29-1|.|TRBJ1-3|.
CSVDSPSGNTIYF
TGCAGCGTTGATTCTCCCTCTGGAAACACCATATATTTT
>TRBV28|once|TRBJ2-3|.
CASSPWRSWESSPDTQYF
TGTGCCAGCAGCCCATGGAGATCGTGGGAGAGTAGTCCAGATACGCAGTATTTT
>TRBV2|few|TRBJ1-5|.
CASRPGLYQPQHF
TGTGCCAGCCGGCCGGGACTTTATCAGCCCCAGCATTTT
>TRBV4-3|few|TRBJ2-2|TRBD2
CASSQLGGRDAGELFF
TGCGCCAGCAGCCAATTGGGCGGGAGGGATGCCGGGGAGCTGTTTTTT
>TRBV7-2|.|TRBJ2-1|.
CASSSDSYNEQFF
TGTGCCAGCAGCTCGGACAGTTACAATGAGCAGTTCTTC
>TRBV10-3|.|TRBJ2-5|.
CAISESGFGETQYF
TGTGCCATCAGTGAGTCGGGCTTCGGAGAGACCCAGTACTTC
>TRBV7-2|few|TRBJ1-5|.
CASSLVTGYSNQPQHF
TGTGCCAGCAGCTTAGTAACAGGTTATAGCAATCAGCCCCAGCATTTT
>TRBV27|.|TRBJ2-7|TRBD2
CASSPLGGRHEQYF
TGTGCCAGCAGTCCACTGGGAGGGAGGCACGAGCAGTACTTC
>TRBV18|.|TRBJ2-7|TRBD1
CASSPATGINEQYF
TGTGCCAGCTCACCAGCGACAGGGATCAACGAGCAGTACTTC